The next 29 T cell receptor beta chains were all read from a single sample in a study of metastatic and nonmetastatic thyroid tumors. Every patient underwent thyroid surgery untreated. TCRdb used MiXCR to call clones anew from the PCR reads. This table has 25,000 to 35,000 clones, about 32% appearing once. Sequencing was done on a sample of blood. All receptors come from a female donor with papillary thyroid cancer or a benign thyroid nodule (not recorded which). Some clones in this sample may be carry-over from other donors' samples.

Comments on this clone: Germline is not matched at one junction end, which may reflect a read error. This chain joins TRBV27 and TRBJ1-3; 8 positions agree with TRBD1. The CDR3 is 13 amino acids. CDR1 is MNHEY, CDR2 SMNVEV, per germline (reference sequence). CDR3 region: CASSTGGGYTLYF. DNA for the CDR3: TGTGCCAGCAGTACAGGGGGAGGATACACCTTATATTTT.

This clone was picked up a small number of times. A read error may produce the germline difference seen at one junction end. The V and J genes are TRBV2 and TRBJ1-4, with D unresolved. The V gene's germline CDR1 is SNHLY and CDR2 FYNNEI. CDR3 length: 18 residues. The CDR3: CASSDIRSEYATNEKLLF. CDR3 nucleotide sequence: TGTGCCAGCAGTGATATTAGGTCAGAATATGCAACTAATGAAAAACTGCTTTTT.

This clone was detected many times. The chain recombines TRBV25-1 with TRBJ2-7; D is possibly TRBD2 (6 bases). The V gene lost 6 bases and the J gene lost 3 bases, with 15 bases spanning the gap. The CDR3 runs 14 residues. Germline V gene lookup returns CDR1 MGHDK and CDR2 SYGVNS. The CDR3 sequence is CASSVGLRGYEQYF. DNA for the CDR3: TGTGCCAGCAGCGTGGGACTCCGGGGCTACGAGCAGTACTTC.

Concerning this clone itself: The CDR3 end shows no conserved phenylalanine or tryptophan, and so a read error is likely. The V gene is TRBV5-1, the J gene TRBJ2-3; perhaps TRBD1 as D (5 bases). The CDR3 runs to 14 residues. V was trimmed by 2 bases and J by 6 bases, leaving 13 bases between them. Germline lookup yields CDR1 SGHRS and CDR2 YFSETQ. The CDR3 region is CASSFGHFTDTQYV. The DNA of the CDR3 is TGCGCCAGCAGCTTCGGACATTTCACTGATACGCAGTATGTT.

By share of the sample, this clone is medium-sized. J is TRBJ2-7 and V is TRBV6-1; D ambiguous. V lost 2 bases and J lost 4, with 15 bases in between. Germline V gives CDR1 MNHNS, CDR2 SASEGT. CDR3 length equals 15 residues. In DNA form, the CDR3 reads TGTGCCAGCAGTGAACAATACGGAACCCCATACGAGCAGTACTTC. Its protein product is CASSEQYGTPYEQYF.

The sample holds many counts of this clone. V is TRBV10-3 and J is TRBJ1-2; 8 bases are shared with TRBD1. With 6 bases clipped from V and 8 bases from J, the junction kept 11 bases outside the gene matches. The CDR3 contains 14 residues. The germline V gene has CDR1 ENHRY and CDR2 SYGVKD. In DNA, the CDR3 is TGTGCCATCAGCTTGACAGGGGCAATAGTAGGCTACACCTTC. Protein sequence: CAISLTGAIVGYTF.

Many counts were recorded for this clone. The genes are TRBV7-3 and TRBJ2-2; 7 bases agree with TRBD2. The CDR3 is 16 residues long. Losses at the gene ends were 4 bases for V and 2 bases for J; bases not matched to a gene: 7. Germline CDR1 and CDR2: SGHTA and FQGTGA. CDR3 sequence reads: CASSSPGTKNTGELFF. The CDR3 DNA reads TGTGCCAGCAGCTCACCCGGGACTAAAAACACCGGGGAGCTGTTTTTT.

This clone was found many times. The rearrangement joins TRBV14 to TRBJ2-7; 12 bases map to TRBD2. The CDR3 is made up of 16 amino acids. In germline, CDR1 is SGHDN, CDR2 FVKESK. V was clipped by 3 bases and J by 0 bases; unmatched bases: 3. The CDR3 here is CASSHLAGGPSYEQYF. The DNA for the CDR3 is TGTGCCAGCAGCCACCTAGCGGGAGGGCCCTCCTACGAGCAGTACTTC. The full variable domain, its missing parts supplied by reference TRBV14 and TRBJ2-7, is EAGVTQFPSHSVIEKGQTVTLRCDPISGHDNLYWYRRVMGKEIKFLLHFVKESKQDESGMPNNRFLAERTGGTYSTLKVQPAELEDSGVYFCASSHLAGGPSYEQYFGPGTRLTVT.

This clone appeared many times. V usage is TRBV12-3 or TRBV12-4 and J usage is TRBJ2-7; D is ambiguous. V was clipped by 2 bases and J by 6 bases, with 17 bases between them. The CDR3 is 15 residues long. The chain's CDR3 is CASSLTANMDGEQYF. As DNA, the CDR3 is TGTGCCAGCAGTTTAACGGCCAACATGGACGGCGAGCAGTACTTC.

This rearrangement joins TRBV12-3 or TRBV12-4 to TRBJ2-1; TRBD1 matches 7 bases. V dropped 5 bases and J dropped 7; count of bases not matched to a gene: 5. The CDR3 is 13 residues long. CDR3 region: CASSPKDRNEQFF. The CDR3 coding sequence is TGTGCCAGCAGTCCGAAGGACAGGAATGAGCAGTTCTTC.

The rearrangement uses TRBV20-1 and TRBJ2-1; 7 bases line up with TRBD2. The V gene's germline CDR1 is DFQATT and CDR2 SNEGSKA (reference sequence). Trimming removed 2 bases from V and 0 bases from J; junction bases left unmatched: 4. CDR3 length: 15 residues. CDR3 DNA: TGCAGTGCTAGATCCGGGGGGAGCTCCTACAATGAGCAGTTCTTC. Protein sequence: CSARSGGSSYNEQFF.

This clone was detected many times. The V gene is TRBV4-3, the J gene TRBJ1-2, with D uncertain. With 6 bases removed from V and 4 bases from J, the gap between germline ends came to 18 bases. This CDR3 is 15 amino acids long. Germline values: CDR1 LGHNA, CDR2 YSLEER. CDR3: CASSLMATGIYGYTF. The DNA of the CDR3 is TGCGCCAGCAGTTTAATGGCCACCGGGATCTATGGCTACACCTTC.

This clone occurred many times. The chain links TRBV19 to TRBJ2-2, with D possibly matching TRBD2 (5 bases). Germline lookup yields CDR1 LNHDA and CDR2 SQIVND (reference sequence). Trimming left V 4 bases short and J 4 bases short, with 13 bases between. The CDR3 covers 15 residues. The CDR3 sequence is CASSTTLDFTGELFF. The DNA of the CDR3 is TGTGCCAGTAGTACCACCCTGGACTTCACCGGGGAGCTGTTTTTT.

V usage is TRBV11-2 and J usage is TRBJ2-1; D unclear. The germline V gene has CDR1 SGHAT and CDR2 FQNNGV. V lost 5 bases to trimming and J lost 0 bases, with 14 bases between them. The CDR3 loop spans 16 amino acids. The CDR3 spells CASSPTLGDSYNEQFF. The CDR3 nucleotides read TGTGCCAGCAGCCCGACGCTTGGAGACTCCTACAATGAGCAGTTCTTC.

This clone was found many times. The rearrangement uses TRBV12-3 or TRBV12-4 and TRBJ2-1; 10 nucleotides agree with TRBD2. The CDR3 consists of 15 residues. Trimming cost V 5 bases and J 3 bases; bases outside gene matches: 4. The CDR3 here is CASSDSGRYYNEQFF. The CDR3 DNA is TGTGCCAGCAGTGATAGCGGGAGGTACTACAATGAGCAGTTCTTC.

The genes are TRBV20-1 and TRBJ1-6; D unclear. The germline V gene encodes CDR1 DFQATT and CDR2 SNEGSKA (reference sequence). The CDR3 consists of 14 residues. V was shortened by 3 bases and J by 7 bases, with 13 bases between the two germline ends. CDR3 nucleotide sequence: TGCAGTGCTAGTGGGGATTTACCAAATTCACCCCTCCACTTT. This sequence encodes CSASGDLPNSPLHF.

A few counts support this clone. The chain links TRBV6-1 to TRBJ2-2; 9 bases are shared with TRBD2. Germline V gene lookup returns CDR1 MNHNS and CDR2 SASEGT. This CDR3 comprises 14 residues. The J segment lost 6 bases and the V segment lost 7 bases, leaving 6 bases of the junction unmatched. CDR3 residues: CASKLLAGAGELFF. CDR3 nucleotide sequence: TGTGCCAGCAAACTTTTAGCGGGGGCCGGGGAGCTGTTTTTT.

This clone was picked up many times. CDR3 loop: CASSPLAGGPNEQFF. CDR3 coding DNA: TGTGCCAGCAGCCCCCTAGCGGGAGGACCCAATGAGCAGTTCTTC. The V gene is TRBV7-6, the J gene TRBJ2-1, with 11 bases lining up with TRBD2. The germline V gene has CDR1 SGHVS and CDR2 FNYEAQ. The V and J ends lost 5 bases and 6 bases, in that order; junction bases with no gene match: 6. The CDR3 covers 15 residues.

This clone was observed many times. The gene calls are TRBV27 and TRBJ2-2, with D hard to call. CDR1 is MNHEY and CDR2 is SMNVEV in the germline V gene (reference sequence). Trimming took off 1 base at V and 4 bases at J, with 7 bases between the two ends. The CDR3 loop spans 14 amino acids. CDR3 in amino acids: CASSLLWATGELFF. The DNA for the CDR3 is TGTGCCAGCAGTTTATTGTGGGCCACCGGGGAGCTGTTTTTT.

This clone was counted many times. The DNA for the CDR3 is TGTGCCAGCAGTTTAGCGCAAAGCACTGAAGCTTTCTTT. Protein product: CASSLAQSTEAFF. V and J are TRBV12-3 or TRBV12-4 and TRBJ1-1; D gene uncertain. Trimming removed 0 bases from V and 4 bases from J, with 6 bases in between. There are 13 residues in the CDR3.

This clone was counted ten times or more. The CDR3 sequence: CASSIGGGLSYGYTF. The DNA of the CDR3 is TGTGCCAGCAGTATTGGTGGGGGGCTGAGCTATGGCTACACCTTC. The chain employs TRBV27 and TRBJ1-2, with a tentative D call TRBD1 (6 bases). This CDR3 is 15 amino acids long. Trimming shortened V by 5 bases and J by 4 bases, and 17 bases separated the two germline ends. From germline, CDR1 is MNHEY and CDR2 SMNVEV (reference sequence).

There are many counts of this clone. The V and J genes are TRBV20-1 and TRBJ1-2; TRBD1 matches at 8 bases. Germline-derived CDR1 and CDR2 are DFQATT and SNEGSKA (reference sequence). The CDR3 has 18 residues. V lost 1 base, J lost 8 bases, and 21 bases stayed unmatched. In DNA, the CDR3 is TGCAGTGCTAGAGCCCGGGACAGGTTAGCCCTGAAACGGGGGGGCTACACCTTC. The encoded protein is CSARARDRLALKRGGYTF.

At least ten counts were recorded for this clone. The J gene is TRBJ2-3, the V gene TRBV7-3, with D maybe TRBD2 (6 bases). Trimming took off 1 base at V and 6 bases at J, with 8 bases between the two ends. Germline V gene lookup returns CDR1 SGHTA and CDR2 FQGTGA. This CDR3 has 13 residues. CDR3 region: CASSLNRGDTQYF. CDR3 in DNA: TGTGCCAGCAGCTTAAATCGGGGGGATACGCAGTATTTT.

The rearrangement links TRBV4-1 to TRBJ1-2; no reliable D call. The CDR3 loop spans 12 amino acids. The V gene's germline CDR1 is MGHRA and CDR2 YSYEKL. V lost 0 bases, J lost 7 bases, and 6 bases lay in between. CDR3 region: CASSQELSGYTF. CDR3 sequence (DNA): TGCGCCAGCAGCCAAGAATTAAGTGGCTACACCTTC.

The chain employs TRBV6-4 and TRBJ2-3; D remains ambiguous. The V end lost 2 bases, the J end lost 2 bases, and 8 bases lay between the germline ends. This CDR3 has 14 residues. Per germline, CDR1 MRHNA and CDR2 SNTAGT. CDR3 protein: CASSDHPNTDTQYF. CDR3 nucleotide sequence: TGTGCCAGCAGTGACCACCCGAACACAGATACGCAGTATTTT.

This clone occurred many times. The chain has TRBV6-1 and TRBJ2-1, with 7 bases that match TRBD1. Looked up from germline, CDR1 is MNHNS and CDR2 is SASEGT. With 1 base clipped from V and 12 bases from J, the junction kept 3 bases outside the gene matches. This CDR3 contains 12 residues. The CDR3 DNA sequence: TGTGCCAGCAGTGAAGAGGGGGCGAGGCAGTTCTTC. It translates to CASSEEGARQFF.

The CDR3 DNA reads as TGTGCCAGCAGTAGAGGCTACGAGCAGTACTTC. It encodes CASSRGYEQYF. The chain carries TRBV28 and TRBJ2-7; D uncertain. This CDR3 is 11 amino acids long. Between the trimmed V and J ends, which lost 5 bases and 3 bases, there was a span of 5 bases. CDR1 and CDR2 (germline): MDHEN, SYDVKM.

The chain recombines TRBV4-1 with TRBJ1-2; D might be TRBD1 (6 bases). V shed 4 bases and J shed 2 bases, with 14 bases lying between them. From germline, CDR1 is MGHRA and CDR2 YSYEKL. This CDR3 region has 15 residues. The CDR3, as DNA: TGCGCCAGCAGCCTCACCGGGCAGGGGAACTATGGCTACACCTTC. It is translated as CASSLTGQGNYGYTF.

This clone has ten or more counts. V usage is TRBV10-3 and J usage is TRBJ2-3; 7 bases fit TRBD1. This CDR3 contains 13 residues. V shed 10 bases, J shed 3 bases, and the junction held 7 bases outside the gene matches. Germline lookup yields CDR1 ENHRY and CDR2 SYGVKD. CDR3 in amino acids: CATRDRSTDTQYF. DNA for the CDR3: TGTGCCACCCGGGACAGAAGTACAGATACGCAGTATTTT.